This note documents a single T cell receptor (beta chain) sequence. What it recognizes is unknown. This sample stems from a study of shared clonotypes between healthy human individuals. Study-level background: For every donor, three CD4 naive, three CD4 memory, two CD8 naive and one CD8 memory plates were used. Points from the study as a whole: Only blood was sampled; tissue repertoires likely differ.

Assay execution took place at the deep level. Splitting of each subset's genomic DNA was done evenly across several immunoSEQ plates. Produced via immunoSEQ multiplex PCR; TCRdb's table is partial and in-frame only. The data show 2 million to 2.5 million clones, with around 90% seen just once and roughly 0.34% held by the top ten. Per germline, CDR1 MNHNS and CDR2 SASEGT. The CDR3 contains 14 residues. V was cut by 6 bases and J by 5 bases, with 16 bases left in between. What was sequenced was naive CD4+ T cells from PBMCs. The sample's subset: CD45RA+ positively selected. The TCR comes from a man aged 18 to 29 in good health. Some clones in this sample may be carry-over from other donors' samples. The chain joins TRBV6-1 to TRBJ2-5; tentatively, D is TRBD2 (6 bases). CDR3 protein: CASSKRRGGETQYF. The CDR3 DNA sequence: TGTGCCAGCAGCAAGCGGCGGGGCGGGGAGACCCAGTACTTC.